One sample yielded the 27 T cell receptor beta chains listed below, sequenced in a study of blood T cell repertoires in COVID-19 (dated by TCRdb to the early 2020s). Libraries were prepared through the immunoSEQ multiplex PCR assay. The source is immuneACCESS, and TCRdb retained only in-frame sequences with V and J called. Part of the clones is not carried over; for the studies checked, unresolved V genes explain less than half of this, and the remainder is unexplained. This sample gives about 670,000 clones in total; 85% to 90% of them show up just once. The top ten clones comprise under 0.3% of the sample. Input material: peripheral blood. The receptors originated from a woman aged 18-30 years with acute or convalescent COVID-19.

This chain uses TRBV6-1 with TRBJ1-5, with 7 bases matching TRBD1. The CDR3 sequence is 14 residues long. Germline V gene sequence: CDR1 MNHNS, CDR2 SASEGT. Trimming at V came to 7 bases and at J to 0 bases, leaving 3 bases not matched to a gene. CDR3 DNA sequence: TGTGCCAGCACGACAGGGAATAGCAATCAGCCCCAGCATTTT. This encodes CASTTGNSNQPQHF.

V and J are TRBV7-3 and TRBJ1-2, with 7 bases aligning to TRBD1. Germline loops: CDR1 SGHTA, CDR2 FQGTGA. V lost 5 bases to trimming and J lost 4 bases; unmatched junction nucleotides: 4. There are 13 residues in the CDR3. CDR3 protein: CASSRDSGYGYTF. CDR3 bases: TGTGCCAGCAGCAGGGACAGCGGCTATGGCTACACCTTC.

V gene TRBV7-9 combines with J gene TRBJ2-1, with 7 bases matching TRBD1. V shed 4 bases and J 7 bases; nucleotides not matched to a gene: 7. CDR1 is SEHNR, CDR2 FQNEAQ, per germline (reference sequence). This CDR3 spans 14 amino acids. The CDR3 region is CASSSYRGRNEQFF. The CDR3 DNA reads as TGTGCCAGCAGCTCCTACAGGGGTAGGAATGAGCAGTTCTTC.

This clone has only one observation. The V and J genes are TRBV5-1 and TRBJ2-7, with 11 bases identical to TRBD1. Germline V gene lookup returns CDR1 SGHRS and CDR2 YFSETQ. Trimming cost V 4 bases and J 4 bases; bases outside gene matches: 13. The CDR3 extends over 17 amino acids. The CDR3 reads CASSTTSGTGGRYEQYF. Written as DNA, the CDR3 is TGCGCCAGCAGCACCACCTCCGGGACAGGGGGACGGTACGAGCAGTACTTC.

This sequence joins TRBV7-6 and TRBJ1-1; 7 nucleotides agree with TRBD1. The germline V gene encodes CDR1 SGHVS and CDR2 FNYEAQ. V was pared by 4 bases and J by 2 bases, with 4 bases of the junction left unmatched. The CDR3 consists of 14 residues. The CDR3 DNA sequence: TGTGCCAGCAGCTCGGGACAGTTAAACACTGAAGCTTTCTTT. Translating gives CASSSGQLNTEAFF.

The rearrangement joins TRBV9 to TRBJ2-7; 9 bases are a match to TRBD1. CDR1 and CDR2 from the germline V gene are SGDLS and YYNGEE. With 3 bases clipped from V and 1 base from J, the junction kept 5 bases outside the gene matches. The length of the CDR3 is 15 residues. The CDR3 sequence is CASSGGTGNSYEQYF. The DNA of the CDR3 is TGTGCCAGCAGCGGCGGGACAGGGAATTCCTACGAGCAGTACTTC.

The gene calls are TRBV11-2 and TRBJ1-2; 7 positions agree with TRBD1. This CDR3 has 15 amino acids. CDR1 and CDR2 from the germline V gene are SGHAT and FQNNGV. The V and J ends lost 0 bases and 4 bases, in that order; junction bases with no gene match: 5. The CDR3, as DNA: TGTGCCAGCAGCTTAGATCGGGACAGATTCTATGGCTACACCTTC. Amino acids: CASSLDRDRFYGYTF.

In this sample, this clone turned up once. The chain has TRBV14 and TRBJ2-1; 11 bases align to TRBD2. This CDR3 region has 16 residues. J lost 3 bases, V lost 3 bases, and 4 bases had no gene match. Germline lookup yields CDR1 SGHDN and CDR2 FVKESK. CDR3 bases: TGTGCCAGCAGCCAGTTAGCGGGGGGGCTCTACAATGAGCAGTTCTTC. As protein: CASSQLAGGLYNEQFF.

The J gene is TRBJ1-1, the V gene TRBV2; D remains unclear. V shed 7 bases and J shed 8 bases, with 11 bases lying between them. The CDR3 contains 11 residues. CDR1 is SNHLY and CDR2 is FYNNEI in the germline V gene. Here the CDR3 reads CASTVTGEAFF. The CDR3 bases are TGTGCCAGCACTGTGACTGGGGAAGCTTTCTTT. Full variable domain (rest looked up from reference TRBV2 and TRBJ1-1): EPEVTQTPSHQVTQMGQEVILRCVPISNHLYFYWYRQILGQKVEFLVSFYNNEISEKSEIFDDQFSVERPDGSNFTLKIRSTKLEDSAMYFCASTVTGEAFFGQGTRLTVV.

The genes are TRBV7-2 and TRBJ1-1; the match to TRBD1 covers 7 bases. The germline V gene encodes CDR1 SGHTA and CDR2 FQGNSA. This CDR3 comprises 13 residues. Trimming removed 5 bases from V and 11 bases from J; junction bases left unmatched: 11. The DNA for the CDR3 is TGTGCCAGCAGCCCCGGGACAGCCCCTTCGGCTTTCTTT. Its translation: CASSPGTAPSAFF. The full variable domain, completed using reference TRBV7-2 and TRBJ1-1, is GAGVSQSPSNKVTEKGKDVELRCDPISGHTALYWYRQSLGQGLEFLIYFQGNSAPDKSGLPSDRFSAERTGGSVSTLTIQRTQQEDSAVYLCASSPGTAPSAFFGQGTRLTVV.

The chain couples TRBV2 to TRBJ2-7; the D gene is possibly TRBD2 (5 bases). This CDR3 region has 13 residues. CDR1 and CDR2 from the germline V gene are SNHLY and FYNNEI. Deletions cut 9 bases from V and 4 bases from J, with 16 bases between. The CDR3 coding sequence is TGTGCCAGTTCTGAGGGAACGGGGTACGAGCAGTACTTC. Protein sequence: CASSEGTGYEQYF.

DNA for the CDR3: TGTGCCAGCGTCACCGGGGACCAAGAGACCCAGTACTTC. As protein: CASVTGDQETQYF. The V and J genes are TRBV21-1 and TRBJ2-5; whether TRBD2, the table's D call, matches the DNA was not checked. TRBV21-1 is designated a pseudogene. CDR3 length: 13 residues.

The CDR3 bases are TGTGCCAGCAGTCCGGGGGGGGAGGGCTACGAGCAGTACTTC. Encoded protein: CASSPGGEGYEQYF. The chain employs TRBV27 and TRBJ2-7, with TRBD2 identical over 8 bases. The CDR3 runs 14 residues. J gave up 3 bases and V 5 bases, and 6 bases lay outside the gene matches. Germline assignment: CDR1 MNHEY and CDR2 SMNVEV (reference sequence).

V is TRBV7-9 and J is TRBJ1-4; D perhaps matches TRBD1 (5 bases). The germline V gene has CDR1 SEHNR and CDR2 FQNEAQ (reference sequence). V was clipped by 5 bases and J by 5 bases, with 15 bases between them. The length of the CDR3 is 15 residues. The CDR3 DNA reads as TGTGCCAGCAGCCCTGATAGGACAAGAAATGAAAAACTGTTTTTT. Protein sequence: CASSPDRTRNEKLFF.

The chain recombines TRBV7-9 with TRBJ1-1; a possible D gene is TRBD1 (5 bases). Looked up from germline, CDR1 is SEHNR and CDR2 is FQNEAQ (reference sequence). V shed 8 bases and J shed 0 bases, with 19 bases lying between them. This CDR3 has 16 amino acids. The CDR3 loop reads CASGNLRDRMNTEAFF. In DNA form, the CDR3 reads TGTGCCAGCGGCAACCTAAGAGACAGAATGAACACTGAAGCTTTCTTT.

This clone came up once. The chain combines TRBV4-2 with TRBJ1-2; D not resolved. The germline V gene has CDR1 LGHNA and CDR2 YNFKEQ. The CDR3 extends over 13 amino acids. Between the trimmed V and J ends, which lost 10 bases and 0 bases, there was a span of 12 bases. The CDR3 nucleotides read TGTGCCATCGGGAAGGATGCTAACTATGGCTACACCTTC. It encodes CAIGKDANYGYTF.

CDR3 loop: CASSVTEGSYNSPLHF. CDR3 DNA: TGCGCCAGCAGCGTGACGGAGGGCTCCTATAATTCACCCCTCCACTTT. The rearrangement uses TRBV4-3 and TRBJ1-6; the D is unclear. V lost 5 bases and J lost 0, with 11 bases in between. This CDR3 comprises 16 residues. Germline loops: CDR1 LGHNA, CDR2 YSLEER.

This clone has only one observation. J is TRBJ2-2 and V is TRBV5-1; a possible D gene is TRBD1 (7 bases). CDR3 size: 19 residues. Looked up from germline, CDR1 is SGHRS and CDR2 is YFSETQ. Trimming shortened V by 4 bases and J by 6 bases, and 28 bases separated the two germline ends. CDR3 nucleotides: TGCGCCAGCAGCCCGGAGGCGGGACAGTTCTTTTGGGAGGCCGGGGAGCTGTTTTTT. Protein sequence: CASSPEAGQFFWEAGELFF.

This sequence joins TRBV27 and TRBJ2-7; 7 bases line up with TRBD1. The V segment lost 6 bases and the J segment 3 bases; nucleotides outside the gene matches: 2. The CDR3 runs 12 residues. CDR1 and CDR2 from the germline V gene are MNHEY and SMNVEV (reference sequence). The CDR3 loop reads CASRGQHYEQYF. The CDR3, as DNA: TGTGCCAGCAGGGGACAGCACTACGAGCAGTACTTC.

This clone has more than one count but fewer than ten. The chain recombines TRBV19 with TRBJ1-1; tentatively, D is TRBD1 (5 bases). V lost 6 bases to trimming and J lost 4 bases, with 15 bases between them. The CDR3 consists of 14 residues. Germline CDR1 and CDR2: LNHDA and SQIVND (reference sequence). The CDR3 reads CASSPRQSTTEAFF. The CDR3 DNA reads TGTGCCAGTAGCCCTAGACAGAGCACCACTGAAGCTTTCTTT. The entire variable domain, with the rest obtained from reference TRBV19 and TRBJ1-1, is as follows: DGGITQSPKYLFRKEGQNVTLSCEQNLNHDAMYWYRQDPGQGLRLIYYSQIVNDFQKGDIAEGYSVSREKKESFPLTVTSAQKNPTAFYLCASSPRQSTTEAFFGQGTRLTVV.

The J gene is TRBJ1-1, the V gene TRBV6-5, with D possibly matching TRBD1 (6 bases). Trimming pared 6 bases from V and 8 bases from J, leaving 13 bases between. Germline V gene data show CDR1 as MNHEY and CDR2 as SVGAGI. This CDR3 has 12 amino acids. CDR3 DNA: TGTGCCAGCAGCCCCGGCGGACAGGAAGCTTTCTTT. It is translated as CASSPGGQEAFF.

The chain employs TRBV19 and TRBJ1-1; 7 bases map to TRBD1. V gave up 8 bases and J gave up 5 bases; unmatched junction bases: 5. In germline, CDR1 is LNHDA, CDR2 SQIVND (reference sequence). The CDR3 consists of 12 residues. The CDR3 DNA reads TGTGCCAGTCTACAGGGGTATACTGAAGCTTTCTTT. Translation gives CASLQGYTEAFF.

The chain employs TRBV7-9 and TRBJ1-6, with D possibly being TRBD1 (5 bases). The CDR3 is 15 residues long. Trimming took 6 bases from V and 7 from J, leaving 16 bases between them. Germline V gives CDR1 SEHNR, CDR2 FQNEAQ (reference sequence). CDR3 sequence (DNA): TGTGCCAGCAGTTCGGATTCTGACAGCAATTCACCCCTCCACTTT. This codes for CASSSDSDSNSPLHF.

CDR3 bases: TGTGCCAGCAATATGAACAGGGTTTCAGAAGCTTTCTTT. Its translation is CASNMNRVSEAFF. The V call is TRBV12-3 or TRBV12-4, the J call TRBJ1-1; a weak D match, TRBD1 (6 bases). CDR3 length: 13 residues. The V and J ends lost 7 bases and 8 bases respectively, with 17 bases between them.

This chain joins TRBV5-6 and TRBJ2-7, with D tentatively TRBD2 (6 bases). Trimming left V 4 bases short and J 6 bases short, with 14 bases between. There are 13 residues in the CDR3. Germline values: CDR1 SGHDT, CDR2 YYEEEE. CDR3: CASSQLGGFEQYF. The CDR3 DNA reads as TGTGCCAGCAGCCAGCTTGGGGGGTTCGAGCAGTACTTC.

J is TRBJ2-3 and V is TRBV9; TRBD1 aligns across 8 bases. V dropped 4 bases and J dropped 1; count of bases not matched to a gene: 5. This CDR3 has 15 residues. Germline V gene sequence: CDR1 SGDLS, CDR2 YYNGEE. CDR3 sequence: CASSLLTGGTDTQYF. DNA for the CDR3: TGTGCCAGCAGCTTACTGACAGGGGGCACAGATACGCAGTATTTT.

This sequence joins TRBV4-1 and TRBJ1-4; a possible D gene is TRBD1 (5 bases). Germline V CDR1 and CDR2: MGHRA, YSYEKL. Trimming removed 1 base at V and 7 bases at J, with 13 bases between. The CDR3 spans 15 residues. The CDR3 DNA reads TGCGCCAGCAGCCAAGGGGGTACGGGGGGTGAAAAACTGTTTTTT. This gives the protein CASSQGGTGGEKLFF.